This TCR beta chain was identified during a study of spatial heterogeneity in lung cancer. CDR3 length: 15 amino acids. Looked up from germline, CDR1 is MNHNY and CDR2 is SVGAGI (reference sequence). With 10 bases clipped from V and 1 base from J, the junction kept 8 bases outside the gene matches. Using its own MiXCR run on the 5' RACE reads, TCRdb lists one record per CDR3 protein. The sample lists about 23,000 distinct CDR3 sequences, 4% to 5% occurring once. Time point reported: sample taken at primary tumor resection. A total of some 70 untreated early-stage non-small cell lung cancer patients served as donors. This clonotype was recorded at least ten times. Its specificity is not known. Regarding the study as a whole: Ubiquitous expanded tumor TCRs surfaced in blood more at resection than they did at follow-up.

This TCR was sampled from a male donor with early-stage non-small cell lung cancer. The rearrangement uses TRBV6-6 and TRBJ2-2; the match to TRBD1 covers 8 bases. Sequencing was performed on PBMCs, taken at surgery. CDR3 sequence reads: CATIPGTGNTGELFF. The CDR3 DNA sequence: TGTGCCACTATCCCGGGGACAGGGAACACCGGGGAGCTGTTTTTT.